A single sample is the source of the 27 T cell receptor beta chains below, sequenced in a study of blood T cell repertoires in COVID-19. Measured with immunoSEQ multiplex PCR; TCRdb has only the in-frame clones, and not every one. The sample consists of 350,000 to 400,000 clones, roughly 91% of them appearing once. The specimen sequenced was PBMCs or T cells enriched from blood (not recorded which). Receptors were obtained from a woman aged 30 to 39 who had recovered from COVID-19.

The V and J genes are TRBV7-8 and TRBJ1-2, with TRBD1 matching over 11 bases. Trimming took 2 bases from V and 8 from J; bases not matched to a gene: 4. The CDR3 totals 14 residues. Germline CDR1 SGHVS, CDR2 FQNEAQ. CDR3 nucleotides: TGTGCCAGCAGCTTACCGGGACAGGGGGACGGCTACACCTTC. Translated: CASSLPGQGDGYTF.

The V gene is TRBV30, the J gene TRBJ1-6; maybe TRBD1 (6 bases). The germline V gene has CDR1 GTSNPN and CDR2 SVGIG (reference sequence). Trimming shortened V by 4 bases and J by 10 bases, and 20 bases separated the two germline ends. This CDR3 spans 15 amino acids. The CDR3: CAWKPGHRPPSPLHF. CDR3 bases: TGTGCCTGGAAACCGGGACACCGGCCACCCTCACCCCTCCACTTT.

This rearrangement joins TRBV27 to TRBJ2-7; 7 bases are shared with TRBD1. The CDR3 totals 15 residues. Germline V CDR1 and CDR2: MNHEY, SMNVEV (reference sequence). J gave up 1 base and V 5 bases, and 8 bases lay outside the gene matches. CDR3 sequence (DNA): TGTGCCAGCAGTGGGCCCAGACAGGGATCCTACGAGCAGTACTTC. This gives the protein CASSGPRQGSYEQYF.

This chain joins TRBV14 and TRBJ1-2; perhaps TRBD1 as D (6 bases). With 6 bases removed from V and 2 bases from J, the gap between germline ends came to 10 bases. Germline V CDR1 and CDR2: SGHDN, FVKESK. The CDR3 runs 13 residues. This CDR3 is CASSIQGNYGYTF. The CDR3 DNA sequence: TGTGCCAGCAGTATACAGGGCAACTATGGCTACACCTTC.

This chain joins TRBV5-1 and TRBJ1-4; 7 bases line up with TRBD1. The junction had 5 bases not matched to a gene; V was cut back by 0 bases and J by 6 bases. The germline V gene has CDR1 SGHRS and CDR2 YFSETQ. This CDR3 contains 15 residues. Here the CDR3 DNA reads TGCGCCAGCAGCTTGGGAGGACAGGAGTATGAAAAACTGTTTTTT. This encodes CASSLGGQEYEKLFF.

This clone was recorded once. The rearrangement links TRBV27 to TRBJ1-2; 7 nucleotides line up with TRBD1. Unmatched junction bases numbered 13, after V lost 6 bases and J lost 6 bases. The V gene's germline CDR1 is MNHEY and CDR2 SMNVEV (reference sequence). This CDR3 has 15 residues. The CDR3 DNA reads TGTGCCAGCAGCCGGGGAGACAGGGACCTCGATGGCTACACCTTC. This sequence encodes CASSRGDRDLDGYTF.

The V gene is TRBV9, the J gene TRBJ1-6, with a possible D match to TRBD1 (5 bases). Germline values: CDR1 SGDLS, CDR2 YYNGEE. The CDR3 covers 14 residues. V lost 3 bases and J lost 7, with 11 bases in between. The CDR3: CASSAGHGNSPLHF. As DNA, the CDR3 is TGTGCCAGCAGCGCCGGACATGGCAATTCACCCCTCCACTTT. The full variable domain, with the rest looked up from reference TRBV9 and TRBJ1-6, is DSGVTQTPKHLITATGQRVTLRCSPRSGDLSVYWYQQSLDQGLQFLIQYYNGEERAKGNILERFSAQQFPDLHSELNLSSLELGDSALYFCASSAGHGNSPLHFGNGTRLTVT.

The genes are TRBV7-9 and TRBJ1-5; 7 bases agree with TRBD1. The ends lost 3 bases at V and 7 bases at J; junction bases unmatched: 3. CDR1 is SEHNR, CDR2 FQNEAQ, per germline (reference sequence). The CDR3 totals 13 residues. CDR3 protein: CASSLTGRQPQHF. The CDR3, as DNA: TGTGCCAGCAGCTTGACAGGGAGGCAGCCCCAGCATTTT.

The gene calls are TRBV9 and TRBJ2-1, with 10 bases lining up with TRBD1. The CDR3 covers 16 residues. J was trimmed by 2 bases and V by 4 bases; bases with no gene match: 6. CDR1 and CDR2 (germline): SGDLS, YYNGEE. The CDR3 sequence is CASSISGTGAYNEQFF. CDR3 bases: TGTGCCAGCAGCATAAGCGGGACAGGGGCCTACAATGAGCAGTTCTTC. The full variable domain, in which reference TRBV9 and TRBJ2-1 provide the parts outside the CDR3, is DSGVTQTPKHLITATGQRVTLRCSPRSGDLSVYWYQQSLDQGLQFLIQYYNGEERAKGNILERFSAQQFPDLHSELNLSSLELGDSALYFCASSISGTGAYNEQFFGPGTRLTVL.

The chain couples TRBV5-1 to TRBJ2-7; TRBD2 aligns across 8 bases. This CDR3 spans 14 amino acids. With 7 bases clipped from V and 7 bases from J, the junction kept 13 bases outside the gene matches. CDR1 and CDR2 (germline): SGHRS, YFSETQ. The DNA for the CDR3 is TGCGCCAGCTGCAACGGCGGGAGGACCGGGGAGCAGTACTTC. This encodes CASCNGGRTGEQYF.

CDR3 amino acids: CASSRTSGQETQYF. The CDR3 nucleotides are TGTGCCAGCAGTCGGACTAGCGGACAAGAGACCCAGTACTTC. V gene TRBV6-5 combines with J gene TRBJ2-5; 10 bases fit TRBD2. The CDR3 extends over 14 amino acids. V dropped 5 bases and J dropped 2; count of bases not matched to a gene: 2. The V gene's germline CDR1 is MNHEY and CDR2 SVGAGI.

This clone has just one count. The gene calls are TRBV30 and TRBJ1-2; D is ambiguous. Germline CDR1 reads GTSNPN; CDR2 reads SVGIG (reference sequence). V lost 4 bases and J 5 bases, leaving 8 bases between the germline ends. This CDR3 region has 11 residues. This CDR3 is CAWKILYGYTF. CDR3 nucleotide sequence: TGTGCCTGGAAAATTCTATATGGCTACACCTTC.

V and J are TRBV10-3 and TRBJ1-2; possibly TRBD1 for D (6 bases). V dropped 2 bases and J dropped 2 bases, with 12 bases sitting between them. The germline V gene encodes CDR1 ENHRY and CDR2 SYGVKD. The CDR3 totals 15 residues. CDR3 residues: CAISEVQGMNYGYTF. Here the CDR3 DNA reads TGTGCCATCAGTGAGGTTCAGGGGATGAACTATGGCTACACCTTC.

V and J are TRBV7-9 and TRBJ2-7; 9 positions match TRBD2. The V segment lost 2 bases and the J segment 5 bases; nucleotides outside the gene matches: 10. The CDR3 spans 16 residues. In germline, CDR1 is SEHNR, CDR2 FQNEAQ (reference sequence). The CDR3 DNA reads as TGTGCCAGCAGCTTATCTAGCGGGGAAAAAAGTCACGAGCAGTACTTC. This encodes CASSLSSGEKSHEQYF.

The chain employs TRBV28 and TRBJ1-3; 8 nucleotides agree with TRBD1. The germline V gene has CDR1 MDHEN and CDR2 SYDVKM. There are 12 residues in the CDR3. Trimming took 4 bases from V and 7 from J; bases not matched to a gene: 0. The CDR3 bases are TGTGCCAGCAGTTGGACAGGGAACACCATATATTTT. Amino acids: CASSWTGNTIYF.

The gene calls are TRBV7-3 and TRBJ1-2; no clear D. CDR3 size: 18 residues. Germline-derived CDR1 and CDR2 are SGHTA and FQGTGA. V was cut by 0 bases and J by 1 base, with 18 bases left in between. The DNA of the CDR3 is TGTGCCAGCAGCTTAACCGCAGTGGGGAGTCAGTTTAACTATGGCTACACCTTC. As protein: CASSLTAVGSQFNYGYTF.

The J gene is TRBJ2-2, the V gene TRBV25-1; the match to TRBD1 covers 7 bases. The CDR3 covers 16 residues. Germline CDR1 MGHDK, CDR2 SYGVNS. V gave up 7 bases and J gave up 3 bases; unmatched junction bases: 11. For the CDR3, the DNA is TGTGCCAGCACCCTAGGAACAGGGGTATACACCGGGGAGCTGTTTTTT. It codes for CASTLGTGVYTGELFF. Full variable domain (remainder filled in from reference TRBV25-1 and TRBJ2-2): EADIYQTPRYLVIGTGKKITLECSQTMGHDKMYWYQQDPGMELHLIHYSYGVNSTEKGDLSSESTVSRIRTEHFPLTLESARPSHTSQYLCASTLGTGVYTGELFFGEGSRLTVL.

This chain uses TRBV15 with TRBJ2-1, with 8 bases fitting TRBD2. The CDR3 is 13 residues long. The junction had 9 bases not matched to a gene; V was cut back by 8 bases and J by 9 bases. Germline values: CDR1 LNHNV, CDR2 YYDKDF (reference sequence). DNA of the CDR3: TGTGCCACCGGAAGCGGGAGAGCCGTTGAGCAGTTCTTC. It encodes CATGSGRAVEQFF.

This chain connects TRBV5-1 to TRBJ1-2; 7 bases match TRBD1. Losses at the gene ends were 4 bases for V and 3 bases for J; bases not matched to a gene: 6. The CDR3 is made up of 14 amino acids. Per germline, CDR1 SGHRS and CDR2 YFSETQ. Here the CDR3 reads CASSTAGGDYGYTF. CDR3 sequence (DNA): TGCGCCAGCAGCACTGCAGGGGGTGACTATGGCTACACCTTC.

The CDR3 loop reads CASSRPSSGSSYEQYF. The CDR3 DNA reads TGCGCCAGCAGCAGGCCTTCTAGCGGGAGCTCCTACGAGCAGTACTTC. The chain links TRBV5-1 to TRBJ2-7; the match to TRBD2 covers 10 bases. The length of the CDR3 is 16 residues. V trimming: 4 bases; J trimming: 0 bases; junction bases outside the gene matches: 7. The germline CDR1 and CDR2 sequences are SGHRS and YFSETQ.

This rearrangement joins TRBV27 to TRBJ1-1; 7 bases are shared with TRBD1. The V segment lost 1 base and the J segment 4 bases; nucleotides outside the gene matches: 6. CDR1 and CDR2 from the germline V gene are MNHEY and SMNVEV (reference sequence). This CDR3 is 15 amino acids long. Here the CDR3 reads CASSLFWQGGTEAFF. CDR3 nucleotide sequence: TGTGCCAGCAGTTTATTCTGGCAGGGGGGCACTGAAGCTTTCTTT.

This clone has more than one count but fewer than ten. The chain carries TRBV19 and TRBJ2-7, with TRBD2 as a possible D gene (5 bases). Trimming pared 1 base from V and 5 bases from J, leaving 18 bases between. This CDR3 has 16 residues. Germline CDR1 LNHDA, CDR2 SQIVND (reference sequence). Written as DNA, the CDR3 is TGTGCCAGTAGTATAGGGCGCAGGCCGGGGAGAAACGAGCAGTACTTC. It translates to CASSIGRRPGRNEQYF.

This chain links TRBV6-5 with TRBJ1-6, with D possibly being TRBD1 (6 bases). Per germline, CDR1 MNHEY and CDR2 SVGAGI. V gave up 5 bases and J gave up 7 bases, with 12 bases separating them. CDR3 length: 14 amino acids. DNA of the CDR3: TGTGCCAGCAGTCCCGGACAGTTAAATTCACCCCTCCACTTT. It translates to CASSPGQLNSPLHF.

V gene TRBV10-3 combines with J gene TRBJ1-2; D call uncertain. The germline V gene encodes CDR1 ENHRY and CDR2 SYGVKD. This CDR3 spans 12 amino acids. Trimming removed 8 bases at V and 2 bases at J, with 9 bases between. The DNA for the CDR3 is TGTGCCATCGTCGACGGGAACTATGGCTACACCTTC. Translating it yields CAIVDGNYGYTF.

The rearrangement links TRBV11-2 to TRBJ2-7; 7 bases are shared with TRBD2. The ends lost 4 bases at V and 4 bases at J; junction bases unmatched: 19. This CDR3 comprises 18 residues. Looked up from germline, CDR1 is SGHAT and CDR2 is FQNNGV. The CDR3 nucleotides are TGTGCCAGCAGCTCCATCGCGGGGGACGGGGACTACCCATACGAGCAGTACTTC. This encodes CASSSIAGDGDYPYEQYF.

Details on this clone: The junction shows a germline mismatch at one end, possibly a read error. This sequence joins TRBV12-3 or TRBV12-4 and TRBJ2-5; no reliable D call. This CDR3 comprises 11 residues. CDR3 residues: CASSLGEAQYF. The CDR3, as DNA: TGTGCCAGCAGTCTAGGAGAGGCCCAGTACTTC.

This clone was counted a few times. The rearrangement joins TRBV28 to TRBJ2-1; 10 nucleotides align to TRBD2. V lost 3 bases and J lost 7; bases outside the gene matches: 6. The V gene's germline CDR1 is MDHEN and CDR2 SYDVKM. The CDR3 length is 15 residues. CDR3 residues: CASSFRGAGGNEQFF. The CDR3 DNA is TGTGCCAGCAGTTTTAGGGGAGCGGGGGGGAATGAGCAGTTCTTC.